The present TCR beta chain was sequenced within a study of cytomegalovirus exposure and HLA in healthy donors. Whole-study findings and limits: An apparent linkage of common viral pathogens to several of the most significant clusters emerged in a later analysis. Within an earlier analysis, most TCR beta V segments proved productive either about 90% or about 30% of the time.

As to this clone: Its antigen remains unknown.

60 Vbeta and 13 Jbeta primers were used in PCR. Original methodology: Approximately 73 million unique TCR beta chains, 10 million to 14 million shared, were counted in a later analysis. TCRdb keeps only in-frame clones here, not all; method: immunoSEQ multiplex PCR. V and J calls and clone size are as listed in that table; D and trimming were resolved from the DNA. The sample includes 75,000 to 80,000 clones. Germline CDR1 is MNHEY and CDR2 is SVGAGI. This CDR3 contains 15 residues. The source of this sequence is a man between 18 and 29 years old in good health and CMV-seropositive. The rearrangement uses TRBV6-5 and TRBJ2-5; TRBD1 matches at 7 bases. With the DNA end fitting TRBJ2-7 better, the J assignment may be wrong. Material for sequencing was PBMCs. CDR3 in DNA: TGTGCCAGCAGTAGCCGGGACAGCCGAACCTACGAGCAGTACTTC. Its translation: CASSSRDSRTYEQYF.